Shown below are 26 T cell receptor beta chains from a single sample sequenced in a study of breast tumors, draining lymph nodes, adjacent tissues. Each CDR3 protein is one row after TCRdb ran MiXCR on the multiplex PCR reads. The sample comprises about 300,000 distinct CDR3 sequences, 30% to 35% of which are singletons, and around 1% rests with the top ten. Axillary draining lymph nodes of breast cancer patients supplied the node samples. What was sequenced was axillary lymph node tissue. The receptors were sampled from a female donor with breast cancer. Some clones in this sample may be carry-over from other donors' samples.

The chain links TRBV25-1 to TRBJ2-3; D is possibly TRBD2 (6 bases). Germline V gene lookup returns CDR1 MGHDK and CDR2 SYGVNS. V dropped 8 bases and J dropped 4 bases, with 22 bases sitting between them. This CDR3 comprises 16 residues. CDR3 loop: CASVEVRPGGPDTQYF. The DNA of the CDR3 is TGTGCCAGCGTTGAAGTGCGACCCGGAGGGCCAGATACGCAGTATTTT.

V gene TRBV15 combines with J gene TRBJ2-7, with D perhaps matching TRBD1 (5 bases). There are 14 residues in the CDR3. The V gene's germline CDR1 is LNHNV and CDR2 YYDKDF (reference sequence). Between the trimmed V and J ends, which lost 3 bases and 0 bases, there was a span of 9 bases. The CDR3 reads CATSSQGVSYEQYF. The CDR3 coding sequence is TGTGCCACCAGCAGCCAAGGGGTCTCCTACGAGCAGTACTTC.

The chain recombines TRBV5-4 with TRBJ2-3; perhaps TRBD2 as D (6 bases). Germline V gene lookup returns CDR1 SGHNT and CDR2 YYREEE (reference sequence). The CDR3 sequence is 15 residues long. The V and J ends lost 6 bases and 4 bases respectively, with 18 bases between them. The chain's CDR3 is CASTPEGRPADTQYF. The CDR3 region has the DNA TGTGCCAGCACCCCGGAGGGTAGACCGGCAGATACGCAGTATTTT.

This clonotype was seen repeatedly, ten times or more. This chain links TRBV18 with TRBJ2-2; 10 nucleotides align to TRBD2. The CDR3 is made up of 16 amino acids. CDR1 is KGHSH and CDR2 is LQKENI in the germline V gene. Trimming cost V 4 bases and J 6 bases; bases outside gene matches: 8. The CDR3 DNA reads as TGTGCCAGCTCACGCTCTAGCGGGAGTCAGGCCGGGGAGCTGTTTTTT. Amino acid sequence: CASSRSSGSQAGELFF. Complete variable domain (other parts from reference TRBV18 and TRBJ2-2): NAGVMQNPRHLVRRRGQEARLRCSPMKGHSHVYWYRQLPEEGLKFMVYLQKENIIDESGMPKERFSAEFPKEGPSILRIQQVVRGDSAAYFCASSRSSGSQAGELFFGEGSRLTVL.

In its sample, this clonotype was seen many times. This sequence joins TRBV7-2 and TRBJ2-3; weak D call: TRBD1 (5 bases). The CDR3 is 17 amino acids. V was cut by 1 base and J by 6 bases, with 20 bases left in between. Germline CDR1 SGHTA, CDR2 FQGNSA. The CDR3: CASSLVGVGGGADTQYF. The CDR3 coding sequence is TGTGCCAGCAGCTTAGTAGGGGTTGGCGGTGGGGCGGATACGCAGTATTTT.

This clonotype was recorded at least ten times. The rearrangement uses TRBV7-3 and TRBJ2-6, with D possibly matching TRBD2 (7 bases). V was cut by 6 bases and J by 3 bases, with 15 bases left in between. The germline gives CDR1 SGHTA, CDR2 FQGTGA. The CDR3 sequence is 16 residues long. CDR3 region: CASSLGGRGGANVLTF. The CDR3 DNA sequence: TGTGCCAGCAGTTTGGGGGGGCGAGGTGGGGCCAACGTCCTGACTTTC.

The CDR3 reads CASSEVGYEQYF. The CDR3 DNA reads as TGCGCCAGCAGTGAGGTGGGGTACGAGCAGTACTTC. The rearrangement links TRBV10-1 to TRBJ2-7; no reliable D call. The CDR3 has 12 residues. Germline CDR1 is WNHNN and CDR2 is SYGVQD (reference sequence). The V gene lost 2 bases and the J gene lost 4 bases, with 6 bases spanning the gap.

The J gene is TRBJ2-3, the V gene TRBV10-1; the D gene is possibly TRBD1 (7 bases). The CDR3 contains 17 residues. The V end was cut by 5 bases, the J end by 0 bases, with 18 bases between. The germline gives CDR1 WNHNN, CDR2 SYGVQD (reference sequence). The chain's CDR3 is CASSSGGRQPSTDTQYF. CDR3 nucleotide sequence: TGCGCCAGCAGTTCAGGGGGGAGGCAACCTAGCACAGATACGCAGTATTTT.

A note on this clonotype: A read error may explain this, as a much larger clone is one base away. The chain recombines TRBV11-2 with TRBJ2-7; TRBD2 matches at 8 bases. The CDR3 length is 13 residues. Looked up from germline, CDR1 is SGHAT and CDR2 is FQNNGV. DNA of the CDR3: TGTGCCAGCAGAACTAGCGGTACTCACGAGCGGTACTTC. Protein product: CASRTSGTHERYF.

Regarding this clonotype: The CDR3 end shows no conserved phenylalanine or tryptophan, and so a read error is likely. The CDR3 nucleotides are TGTGCCAGCTGCGTAGCCCCGGGGGAGGCCTGGACAGATACGCAGTATTCT. It codes for CASCVAPGEAWTDTQYS. J is TRBJ2-3 and V is TRBV9; weak D call: TRBD2 (6 bases). CDR3 length equals 17 residues. Germline values: CDR1 SGDLS, CDR2 YYNGEE.

This clonotype was seen ten or more times. The chain uses TRBV5-1 and TRBJ2-7; 11 bases fit TRBD1. This CDR3 region has 16 residues. In germline, CDR1 is SGHRS, CDR2 YFSETQ. The V gene end was trimmed by 7 bases and the J gene end by 7 bases; junction bases not matched to a gene: 16. The CDR3 nucleotides read TGCGCCAGCGGAGCTCAAGGCGGACAGGGGGCTGGTGAGCAGTACTTC. It yields the protein CASGAQGGQGAGEQYF.

The rearrangement links TRBV20-1 to TRBJ1-1; possibly TRBD1 for D (6 bases). Germline CDR1 and CDR2: DFQATT and SNEGSKA (reference sequence). The CDR3 spans 12 residues. The V and J ends lost 3 bases and 11 bases respectively, with 16 bases between them. The CDR3 region has the DNA TGCAGTGCTAGTGGGATAGGGGGAACGGCTTTCTTT. Translated: CSASGIGGTAFF.

In this sample, this clonotype turned up a few times. The chain recombines TRBV13 with TRBJ1-1; D call uncertain. The CDR3 spans 16 residues. Germline V gene sequence: CDR1 PRHDT, CDR2 FYEKMQ (reference sequence). V lost 1 base and J lost 3, with 15 bases in between. CDR3 protein: CASSLVLVRRYTEAFF. In nucleotides, the CDR3 is TGTGCCAGCAGCTTAGTTCTCGTCCGGAGATACACTGAAGCTTTCTTT.

Ten or more counts support this clonotype. One junction end does not reproduce the germline sequence, and a read error may be involved. The rearrangement uses TRBV2 and TRBJ2-7; tentatively, D is TRBD1 (6 bases). Per germline, CDR1 SNHLY and CDR2 FYNNEI. CDR3 length: 12 amino acids. The CDR3 bases are TGCGCCAGCAGTGGAACAGGGTACGAGCAGTACTTC. Translated: CASSGTGYEQYF.

A word on this clonotype: A much larger clonotype is one base distant, so this may be a read error. The DNA for the CDR3 is TGTGCCAGCAGTTCCGGGGAGCTGTTTTTT. Amino acid sequence: CASSSGELFF. This rearrangement joins TRBV6-5 to TRBJ2-2; D is uncertain. V was pared by 4 bases and J by 6 bases, with 0 bases between. The CDR3 is 10 residues long. Germline V gene sequence: CDR1 MNHEY, CDR2 SVGAGI.

A few counts support this clonotype. The rearrangement uses TRBV10-3 and TRBJ1-5, with D maybe TRBD1 (5 bases). The CDR3 covers 12 residues. Germline values: CDR1 ENHRY, CDR2 SYGVKD. The ends were cut back, 5 bases at V and 14 bases at J, with 16 bases in the middle. The CDR3: CAISTGTDDEHF. CDR3 bases: TGTGCCATCAGTACCGGGACCGATGACGAGCATTTT.

This clonotype has a count of ten or more. The rearrangement uses TRBV7-2 and TRBJ2-1; D gene uncertain. The CDR3 runs 16 residues. Germline CDR1 reads SGHTA; CDR2 reads FQGNSA. Trimming removed 5 bases at V and 8 bases at J, with 22 bases between. The CDR3 nucleotides are TGTGCCAGCAGCCCCGCCGCGAGCGACCCGGTTGATGAGCAGTTCTTC. As protein: CASSPAASDPVDEQFF. The full variable domain, with the rest looked up from reference TRBV7-2 and TRBJ2-1, is GAGVSQSPSNKVTEKGKDVELRCDPISGHTALYWYRQSLGQGLEFLIYFQGNSAPDKSGLPSDRFSAERTGGSVSTLTIQRTQQEDSAVYLCASSPAASDPVDEQFFGPGTRLTVL.

This clonotype was seen many times. V usage is TRBV3-1 and J usage is TRBJ1-6, with 8 bases fitting TRBD1. The ends lost 3 bases at V and 7 bases at J; junction bases unmatched: 2. CDR1 is LGHDT and CDR2 is YNNKEL in the germline V gene (reference sequence). The CDR3 sequence is 14 residues long. Here the CDR3 reads CASSQTGANSPLHF. DNA for the CDR3: TGTGCCAGCAGCCAGACAGGGGCCAATTCACCCCTCCACTTT.

The sample holds many counts of this clonotype. The J gene is TRBJ1-6, the V gene TRBV18; no clear D. Trimming removed 0 bases at V and 7 bases at J, with 7 bases between. Germline V CDR1 and CDR2: KGHSH, LQKENI. This CDR3 contains 14 residues. CDR3 sequence (DNA): TGTGCCAGCTCACCACCCGTACAGAATTCACCCCTCCACTTT. As protein: CASSPPVQNSPLHF.

The V call is TRBV7-9, the J call TRBJ2-1; 7 bases align to TRBD2. CDR3 size: 12 residues. Germline-derived CDR1 and CDR2 are SEHNR and FQNEAQ (reference sequence). The J segment lost 10 bases and the V segment lost 11 bases, leaving 11 bases of the junction unmatched. CDR3: CAPGWDYHEQFF. The CDR3 nucleotides are TGTGCCCCTGGATGGGACTACCACGAGCAGTTCTTC.

The J gene is TRBJ2-7, the V gene TRBV3-2; the table gives TRBD2 as D, unverified against the DNA. TRBV3-2 is noted as a pseudogene. This CDR3 is 15 amino acids long. CDR3 nucleotide sequence: TGTGCCAGCAGCCAAGTGCGGGTGTGGTCCTACGAGCAGTACTTC. This encodes CASSQVRVWSYEQYF.

In this sample, this clonotype turned up many times. The chain links TRBV4-1 to TRBJ2-5, with D possibly being TRBD2 (5 bases). The V end lost 0 bases, the J end lost 5 bases, and 7 bases lay between the germline ends. The CDR3 consists of 13 residues. Germline assignment: CDR1 MGHRA and CDR2 YSYEKL. The CDR3 loop is CASSQDSGETQYF. In DNA form, the CDR3 reads TGCGCCAGCAGCCAAGATTCGGGGGAGACCCAGTACTTC.

The chain uses TRBV7-9 and TRBJ1-1; unclear D gene. Trimming pared 8 bases from V and 10 bases from J, leaving 5 bases between. Germline CDR1 reads SEHNR; CDR2 reads FQNEAQ (reference sequence). The CDR3 is made up of 8 amino acids. The CDR3, as DNA: TGTGCCAGCCCAGGAGCTTTCTTT. It encodes CASPGAFF.

J is TRBJ2-1 and V is TRBV28; possible D gene TRBD2, 6 bases. The CDR3 is 14 residues long. V dropped 5 bases and J dropped 5 bases, with 13 bases sitting between them. The germline CDR1 and CDR2 sequences are MDHEN and SYDVKM. CDR3: CASSPPGLNNEQFF. The DNA for the CDR3 is TGTGCCAGCAGTCCTCCGGGACTTAACAATGAGCAGTTCTTC. Full variable domain (missing parts from reference TRBV28 and TRBJ2-1): DVKVTQSSRYLVKRTGEKVFLECVQDMDHENMFWYRQDPGLGLRLIYFSYDVKMKEKGDIPEGYSVSREKKERFSLILESASTNQTSMYLCASSPPGLNNEQFFGPGTRLTVL.

This clonotype appeared many times. This chain uses TRBV20-1 with TRBJ1-4; D gene unclear. The ends were cut back, 8 bases at V and 2 bases at J, with 15 bases in the middle. CDR3 length equals 14 residues. CDR1 and CDR2 from the germline V gene are DFQATT and SNEGSKA (reference sequence). CDR3 amino acids: CSTRTLGTNEKLFF. For the CDR3, the DNA is TGCAGTACAAGGACGTTGGGGACTAATGAAAAACTGTTTTTT.

There are a few counts of this clonotype. This sequence joins TRBV11-3 and TRBJ1-4; D gene uncertain. There are 13 residues in the CDR3. CDR1 is SGHNT, CDR2 YENEEA, per germline. The V end was cut by 1 base, the J end by 5 bases, with 5 bases between. The CDR3, as DNA: TGTGCCAGCAGCTTAGGGAGGAATGAAAAACTGTTTTTT. This gives the protein CASSLGRNEKLFF.